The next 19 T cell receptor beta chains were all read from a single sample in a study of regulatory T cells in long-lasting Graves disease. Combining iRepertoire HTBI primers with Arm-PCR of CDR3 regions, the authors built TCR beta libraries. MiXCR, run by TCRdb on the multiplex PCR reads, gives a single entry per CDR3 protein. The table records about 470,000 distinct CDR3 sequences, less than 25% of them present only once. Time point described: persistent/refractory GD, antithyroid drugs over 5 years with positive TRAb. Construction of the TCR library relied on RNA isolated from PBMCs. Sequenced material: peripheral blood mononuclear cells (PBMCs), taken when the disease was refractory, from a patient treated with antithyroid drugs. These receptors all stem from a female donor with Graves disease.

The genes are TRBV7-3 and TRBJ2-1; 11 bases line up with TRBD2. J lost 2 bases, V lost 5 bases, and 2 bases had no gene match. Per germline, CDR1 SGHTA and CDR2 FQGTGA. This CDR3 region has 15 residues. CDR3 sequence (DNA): TGTGCCAGCAGCCCGACTAGCGGGGCCTACAATGAGCAGTTCTTC. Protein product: CASSPTSGAYNEQFF.

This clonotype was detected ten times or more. For the CDR3, the DNA is TGTGCCAGCAGTCCGATAGGGACGGCTCGGCCCCAGCATTTT. Its translation is CASSPIGTARPQHF. The chain links TRBV28 to TRBJ1-5; D is possibly TRBD1 (5 bases). The germline V gene encodes CDR1 MDHEN and CDR2 SYDVKM. CDR3 size: 14 residues. Between the trimmed V and J ends, which lost 5 bases and 9 bases, there was a span of 17 bases.

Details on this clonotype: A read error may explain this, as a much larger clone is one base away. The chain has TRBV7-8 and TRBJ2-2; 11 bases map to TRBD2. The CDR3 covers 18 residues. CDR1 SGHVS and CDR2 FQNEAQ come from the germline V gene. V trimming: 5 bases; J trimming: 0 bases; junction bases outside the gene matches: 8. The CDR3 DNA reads TGTGCCAGCAGCCCCCGGACTAGCGGGCTGGCGAACACCGGGGAGCTGTTTTTT. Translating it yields CASSPRTSGLANTGELFF.

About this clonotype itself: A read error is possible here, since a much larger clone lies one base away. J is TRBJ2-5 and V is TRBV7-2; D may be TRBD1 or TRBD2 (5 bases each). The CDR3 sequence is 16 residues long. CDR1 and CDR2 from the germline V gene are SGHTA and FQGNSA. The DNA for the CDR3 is TGTGGCAGCAGCCCCCACCGGGACCTAAAAGGGGAGACCCAGTACTTC. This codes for CGSSPHRDLKGETQYF.

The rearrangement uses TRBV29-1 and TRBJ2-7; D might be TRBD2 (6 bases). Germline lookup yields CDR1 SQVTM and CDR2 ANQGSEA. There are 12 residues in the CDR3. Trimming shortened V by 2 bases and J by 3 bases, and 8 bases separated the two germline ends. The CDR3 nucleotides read TGCAGCGTTGAACGGGGGAACTACGAGCAGTACTTC. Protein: CSVERGNYEQYF.

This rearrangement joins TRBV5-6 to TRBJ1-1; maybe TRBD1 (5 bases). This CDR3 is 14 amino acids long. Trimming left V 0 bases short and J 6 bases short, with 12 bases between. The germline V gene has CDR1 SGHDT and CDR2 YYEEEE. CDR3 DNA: TGTGCCAGCAGCTTGGTGGTCAGGGTCTCTGAAGCTTTCTTT. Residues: CASSLVVRVSEAFF.

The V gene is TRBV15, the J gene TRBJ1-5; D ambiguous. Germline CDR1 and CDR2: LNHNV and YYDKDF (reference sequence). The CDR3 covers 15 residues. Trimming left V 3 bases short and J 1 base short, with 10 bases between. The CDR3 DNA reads TGTGCCACCAGCAGCCGGGGTTTGAGCAATCAGCCCCAGCATTTT. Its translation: CATSSRGLSNQPQHF.

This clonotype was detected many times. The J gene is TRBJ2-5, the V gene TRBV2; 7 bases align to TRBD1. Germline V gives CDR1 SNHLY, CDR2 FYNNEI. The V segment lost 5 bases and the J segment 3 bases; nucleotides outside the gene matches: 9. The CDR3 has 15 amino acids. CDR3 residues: CASSPTGTEKETQYF. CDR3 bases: TGTGCCAGCAGTCCTACCGGGACAGAGAAAGAGACCCAGTACTTC. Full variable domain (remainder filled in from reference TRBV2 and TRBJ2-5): EPEVTQTPSHQVTQMGQEVILRCVPISNHLYFYWYRQILGQKVEFLVSFYNNEISEKSEIFDDQFSVERPDGSNFTLKIRSTKLEDSAMYFCASSPTGTEKETQYFGPGTRLLVL.

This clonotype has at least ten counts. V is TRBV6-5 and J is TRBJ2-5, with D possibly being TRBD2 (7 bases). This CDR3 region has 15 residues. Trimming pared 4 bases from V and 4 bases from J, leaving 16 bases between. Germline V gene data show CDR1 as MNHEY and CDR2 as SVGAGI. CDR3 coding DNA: TGTGCCAGCAGTTCCCCAAACAGGGAGGGAGAGACCCAGTACTTC. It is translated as CASSSPNREGETQYF.

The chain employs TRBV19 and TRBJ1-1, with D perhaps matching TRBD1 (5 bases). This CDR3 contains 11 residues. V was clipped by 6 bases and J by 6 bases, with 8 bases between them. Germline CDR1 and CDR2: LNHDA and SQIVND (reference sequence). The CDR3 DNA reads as TGTGCCAGTAGGGAGACAGCTGAAGCTTTCTTT. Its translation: CASRETAEAFF.

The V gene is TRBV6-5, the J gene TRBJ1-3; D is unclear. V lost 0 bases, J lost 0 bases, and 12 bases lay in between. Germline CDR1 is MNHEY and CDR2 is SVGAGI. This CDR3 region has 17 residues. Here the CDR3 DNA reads TGTGCCAGCAGTTACTCGCACGGACGGATCTCTGGAAACACCATATATTTT. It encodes CASSYSHGRISGNTIYF.

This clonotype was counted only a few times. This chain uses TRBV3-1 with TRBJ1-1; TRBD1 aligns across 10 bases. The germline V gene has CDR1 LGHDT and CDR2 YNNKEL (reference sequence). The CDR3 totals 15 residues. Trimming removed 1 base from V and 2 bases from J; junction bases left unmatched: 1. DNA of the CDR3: TGTGCCAGCAGCCAAGGGGACAGGGGCAACACTGAAGCTTTCTTT. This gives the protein CASSQGDRGNTEAFF. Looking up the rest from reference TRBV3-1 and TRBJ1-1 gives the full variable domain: DTAVSQTPKYLVTQMGNDKSIKCEQNLGHDTMYWYKQDSKKFLKIMFSYNNKELIINETVPNRFSPKSPDKAHLNLHINSLELGDSAVYFCASSQGDRGNTEAFFGQGTRLTVV.

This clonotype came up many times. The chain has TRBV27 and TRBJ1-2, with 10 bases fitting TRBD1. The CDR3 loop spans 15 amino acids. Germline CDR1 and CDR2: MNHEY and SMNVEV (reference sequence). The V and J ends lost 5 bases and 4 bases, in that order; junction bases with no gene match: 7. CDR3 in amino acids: CASSLRGTGAYGYTF. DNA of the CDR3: TGTGCCAGCAGTCTTAGGGGGACAGGGGCCTATGGCTACACCTTC.

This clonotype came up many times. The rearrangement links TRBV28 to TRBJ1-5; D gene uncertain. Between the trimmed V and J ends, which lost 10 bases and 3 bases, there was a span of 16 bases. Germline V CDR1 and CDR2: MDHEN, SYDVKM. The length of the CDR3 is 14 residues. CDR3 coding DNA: TGTGCCACAATACAGACCTCCAACAATCAGCCCCAGCATTTT. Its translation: CATIQTSNNQPQHF.

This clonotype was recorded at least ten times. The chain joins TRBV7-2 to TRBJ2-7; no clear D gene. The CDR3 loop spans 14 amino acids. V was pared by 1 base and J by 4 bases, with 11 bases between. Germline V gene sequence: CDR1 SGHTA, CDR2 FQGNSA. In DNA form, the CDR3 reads TGTGCCAGCAGCTTAGGAGTTGACGATTACGAGCAGTACTTC. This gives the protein CASSLGVDDYEQYF.

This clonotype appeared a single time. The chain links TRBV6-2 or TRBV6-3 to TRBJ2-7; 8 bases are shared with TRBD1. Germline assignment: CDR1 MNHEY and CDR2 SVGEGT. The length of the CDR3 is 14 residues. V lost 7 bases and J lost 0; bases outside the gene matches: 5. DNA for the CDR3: TGTGCCAGCACCCCGACAGGGGCCTCCTACGAGCAGTACTTC. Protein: CASTPTGASYEQYF.

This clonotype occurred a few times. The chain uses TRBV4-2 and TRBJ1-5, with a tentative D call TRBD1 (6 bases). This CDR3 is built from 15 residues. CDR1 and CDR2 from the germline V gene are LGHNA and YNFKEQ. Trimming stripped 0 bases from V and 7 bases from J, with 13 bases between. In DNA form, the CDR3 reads TGTGCCAGCAGCCAAGACAGGGGTTGGAACCAGCCCCAGCATTTT. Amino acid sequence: CASSQDRGWNQPQHF.

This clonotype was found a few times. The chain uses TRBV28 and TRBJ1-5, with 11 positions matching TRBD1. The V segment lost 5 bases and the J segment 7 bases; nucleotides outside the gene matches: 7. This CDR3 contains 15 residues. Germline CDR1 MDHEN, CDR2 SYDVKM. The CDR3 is CASSPGQGDSQPQHF. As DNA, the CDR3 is TGTGCCAGCAGTCCGGGACAGGGGGATTCACAGCCCCAGCATTTT.

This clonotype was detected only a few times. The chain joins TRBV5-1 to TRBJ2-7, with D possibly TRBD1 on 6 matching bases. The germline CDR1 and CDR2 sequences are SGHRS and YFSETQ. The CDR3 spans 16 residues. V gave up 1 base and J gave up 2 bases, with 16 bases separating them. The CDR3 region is CASSLTTGFQTYEQYF. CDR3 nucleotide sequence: TGCGCCAGCAGCTTGACCACAGGGTTTCAGACCTACGAGCAGTACTTC.